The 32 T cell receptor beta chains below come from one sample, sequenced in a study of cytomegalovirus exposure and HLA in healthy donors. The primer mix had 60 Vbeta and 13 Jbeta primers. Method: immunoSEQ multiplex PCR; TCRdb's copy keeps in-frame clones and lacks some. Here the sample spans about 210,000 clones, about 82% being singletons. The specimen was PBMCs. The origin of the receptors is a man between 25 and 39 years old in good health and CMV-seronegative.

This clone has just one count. CDR3 in amino acids: CASRNTGANTEAFF. For the CDR3, the DNA is TGTGCCAGCAGAAACACAGGGGCTAACACTGAAGCTTTCTTT. The gene calls are TRBV7-2 and TRBJ1-1, with 7 bases matching TRBD1. The CDR3 totals 14 residues. V lost 6 bases to trimming and J lost 2 bases; unmatched junction nucleotides: 6. The germline V gene has CDR1 SGHTA and CDR2 FQGNSA.

The CDR3 spells CASSPRMVFYGYTF. The CDR3, as DNA: TGTGCCAGCAGCCCGCGAATGGTATTCTATGGCTACACCTTC. The chain has TRBV7-9 and TRBJ1-2; D is undetermined. Germline V gives CDR1 SEHNR, CDR2 FQNEAQ (reference sequence). The CDR3 covers 14 residues. Trimming cost V 5 bases and J 4 bases, with 14 bases left between them.

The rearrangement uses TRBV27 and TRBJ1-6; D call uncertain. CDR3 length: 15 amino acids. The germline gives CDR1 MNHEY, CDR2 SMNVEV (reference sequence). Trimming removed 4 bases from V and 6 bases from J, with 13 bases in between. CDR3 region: CASSYNVLPNSPLHF. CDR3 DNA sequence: TGTGCCAGCAGTTATAACGTCCTACCTAATTCACCCCTCCACTTT.

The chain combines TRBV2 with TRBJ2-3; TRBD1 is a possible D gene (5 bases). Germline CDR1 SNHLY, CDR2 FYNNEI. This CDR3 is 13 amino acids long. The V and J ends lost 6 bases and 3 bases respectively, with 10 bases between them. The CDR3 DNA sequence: TGTGCCAGCAGGGACCCAGGGACAGATACGCAGTATTTT. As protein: CASRDPGTDTQYF.

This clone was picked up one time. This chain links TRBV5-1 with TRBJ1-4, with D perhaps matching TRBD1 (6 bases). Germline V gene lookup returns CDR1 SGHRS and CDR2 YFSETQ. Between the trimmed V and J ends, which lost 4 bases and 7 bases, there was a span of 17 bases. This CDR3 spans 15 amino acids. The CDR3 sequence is CASSESGVSGEKLFF. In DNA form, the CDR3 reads TGCGCCAGCAGCGAATCAGGGGTGTCGGGTGAAAAACTGTTTTTT.

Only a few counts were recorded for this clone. The CDR3 DNA reads TGTGCCAGCAGACCACAGGGGGCGCCTCCTTACGAGCAGTACTTC. It codes for CASRPQGAPPYEQYF. This chain joins TRBV28 and TRBJ2-7; 9 positions agree with TRBD1. V trimming: 6 bases; J trimming: 4 bases; junction bases outside the gene matches: 10. CDR3 length equals 15 residues. Germline CDR1 is MDHEN and CDR2 is SYDVKM. Drawing the rest from reference TRBV28 and TRBJ2-7, the complete variable domain is DVKVTQSSRYLVKRTGEKVFLECVQDMDHENMFWYRQDPGLGLRLIYFSYDVKMKEKGDIPEGYSVSREKKERFSLILESASTNQTSMYLCASRPQGAPPYEQYFGPGTRLTVT.

DNA of the CDR3: TGCGCCAGCACCCCAGCTGTGGGCAGGGAAGGAAATGGCTACACCTTC. Residues: CASTPAVGREGNGYTF. The genes are TRBV5-1 and TRBJ1-2; maybe TRBD1 (5 bases). Germline CDR1 SGHRS, CDR2 YFSETQ. The CDR3 is 16 residues long. Trimming took 6 bases from V and 6 from J, leaving 24 bases between them.

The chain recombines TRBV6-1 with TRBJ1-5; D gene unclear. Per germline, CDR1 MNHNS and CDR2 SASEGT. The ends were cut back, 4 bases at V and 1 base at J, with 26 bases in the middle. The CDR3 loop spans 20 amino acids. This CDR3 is CASSGLVQARNTASNQPQHF. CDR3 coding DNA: TGTGCCAGCAGTGGTTTGGTGCAGGCCAGGAATACGGCGAGCAATCAGCCCCAGCATTTT.

Written as DNA, the CDR3 is TGCGCCAGCAGCCAAGAGACTAGCGGGGGGCTGTACGAGCAGTACTTC. The encoded protein is CASSQETSGGLYEQYF. V is TRBV4-1 and J is TRBJ2-7; 13 nucleotides match TRBD2. The J segment lost 4 bases and the V segment lost 0 bases, leaving 3 bases of the junction unmatched. Germline lookup yields CDR1 MGHRA and CDR2 YSYEKL. CDR3 length: 16 amino acids.

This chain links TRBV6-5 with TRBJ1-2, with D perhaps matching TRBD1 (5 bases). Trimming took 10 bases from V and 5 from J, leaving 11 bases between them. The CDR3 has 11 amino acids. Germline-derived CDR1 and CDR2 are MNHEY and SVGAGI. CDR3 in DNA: TGTGCCACCTCAGGGATTTATGGCTACACCTTC. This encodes CATSGIYGYTF.

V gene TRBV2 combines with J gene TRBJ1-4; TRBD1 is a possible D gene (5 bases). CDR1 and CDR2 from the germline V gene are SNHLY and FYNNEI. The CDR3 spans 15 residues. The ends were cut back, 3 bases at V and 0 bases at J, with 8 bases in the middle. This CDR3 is CASSEGPSTNEKLFF. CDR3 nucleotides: TGTGCCAGCAGTGAGGGGCCCTCAACTAATGAAAAACTGTTTTTT.

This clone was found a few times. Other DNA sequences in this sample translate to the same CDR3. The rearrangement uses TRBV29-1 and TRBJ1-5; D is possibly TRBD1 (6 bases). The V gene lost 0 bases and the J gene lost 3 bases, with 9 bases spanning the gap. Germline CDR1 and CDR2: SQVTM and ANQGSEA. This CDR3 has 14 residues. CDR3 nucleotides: TGCAGCGTTGAAGATAGGGACAACAATCAGCCCCAGCATTTT. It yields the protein CSVEDRDNNQPQHF.

The CDR3 spells CASSLEAGSDTQYF. The CDR3 DNA is TGTGCCAGCAGCTTAGAAGCGGGGTCAGATACGCAGTATTTT. This sequence joins TRBV11-3 and TRBJ2-3; 7 bases are a match to TRBD2. The V gene's germline CDR1 is SGHNT and CDR2 YENEEA. V was pared by 0 bases and J by 4 bases, with 1 base of the junction left unmatched. The CDR3 is 14 residues long.

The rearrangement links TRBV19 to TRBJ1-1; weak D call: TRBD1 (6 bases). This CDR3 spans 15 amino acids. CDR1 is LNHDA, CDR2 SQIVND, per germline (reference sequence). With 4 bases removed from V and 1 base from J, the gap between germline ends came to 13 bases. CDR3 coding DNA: TGTGCCAGTAGTACCTACAGGACAGCGAACACTGAAGCTTTCTTT. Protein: CASSTYRTANTEAFF.

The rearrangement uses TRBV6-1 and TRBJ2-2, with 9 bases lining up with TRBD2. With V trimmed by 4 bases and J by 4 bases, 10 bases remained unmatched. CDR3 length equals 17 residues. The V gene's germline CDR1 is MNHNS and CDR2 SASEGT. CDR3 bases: TGTGCCAGCAGTGGGGCGGGGGGGCCTCGGGGCACCGGGGAGCTGTTTTTT. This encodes CASSGAGGPRGTGELFF.

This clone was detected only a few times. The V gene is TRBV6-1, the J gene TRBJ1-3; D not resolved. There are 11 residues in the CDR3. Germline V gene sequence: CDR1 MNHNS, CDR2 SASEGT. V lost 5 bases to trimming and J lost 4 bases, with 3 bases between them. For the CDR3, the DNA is TGTGCCAGCAGTCTGGGAAACACCATATATTTT. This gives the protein CASSLGNTIYF.

The CDR3 coding sequence is TGTGCCAGCAGCCCCTGGGCAAGCGGGAACACCGGGGAGCTGTTTTTT. Its protein is CASSPWASGNTGELFF. The genes are TRBV5-5 and TRBJ2-2, with TRBD2 as a possible D gene (5 bases). With 4 bases removed from V and 1 base from J, the gap between germline ends came to 14 bases. This CDR3 is built from 16 residues. The germline CDR1 and CDR2 sequences are SGHKS and YYEKEE (reference sequence).

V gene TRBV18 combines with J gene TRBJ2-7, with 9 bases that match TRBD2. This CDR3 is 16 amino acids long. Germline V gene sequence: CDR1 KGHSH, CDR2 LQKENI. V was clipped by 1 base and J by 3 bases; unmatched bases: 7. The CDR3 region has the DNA TGTGCCAGCTCACCACTCTCGATAGCGGGGGTCTACGAGCAGTACTTC. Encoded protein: CASSPLSIAGVYEQYF.

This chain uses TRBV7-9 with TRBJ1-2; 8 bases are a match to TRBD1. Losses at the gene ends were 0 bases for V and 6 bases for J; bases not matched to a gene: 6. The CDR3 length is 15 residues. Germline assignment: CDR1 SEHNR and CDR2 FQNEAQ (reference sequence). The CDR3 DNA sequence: TGTGCCAGCAGCTTAGCACAAGGACAGGGTAATGGCTACACCTTC. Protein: CASSLAQGQGNGYTF. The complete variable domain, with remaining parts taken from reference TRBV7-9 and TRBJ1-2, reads DTGVSQNPRHKITKRGQNVTFRCDPISEHNRLYWYRQTLGQGPEFLTYFQNEAQLEKSRLLSDRFSAERPKGSFSTLEIQRTEQGDSAMYLCASSLAQGQGNGYTFGSGTRLTVV.

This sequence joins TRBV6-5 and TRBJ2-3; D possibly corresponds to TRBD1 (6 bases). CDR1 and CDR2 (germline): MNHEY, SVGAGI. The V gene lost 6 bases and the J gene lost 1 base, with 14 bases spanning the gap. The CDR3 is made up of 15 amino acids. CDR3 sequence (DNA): TGTGCCAGCAGGATGGCACAGGGAGGCACAGATACGCAGTATTTT. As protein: CASRMAQGGTDTQYF.

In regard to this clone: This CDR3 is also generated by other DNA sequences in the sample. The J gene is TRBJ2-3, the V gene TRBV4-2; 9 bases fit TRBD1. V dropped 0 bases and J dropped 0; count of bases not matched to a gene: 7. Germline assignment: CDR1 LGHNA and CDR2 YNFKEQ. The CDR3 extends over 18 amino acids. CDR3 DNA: TGTGCCAGCAGCCAAGATCCACAGGGGGCGGGAAGCACAGATACGCAGTATTTT. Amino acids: CASSQDPQGAGSTDTQYF.

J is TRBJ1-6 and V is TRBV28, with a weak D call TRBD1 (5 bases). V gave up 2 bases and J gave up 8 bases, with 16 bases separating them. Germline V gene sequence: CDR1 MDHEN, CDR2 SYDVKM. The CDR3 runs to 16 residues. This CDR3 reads CASSLGGVLMDSPLHF. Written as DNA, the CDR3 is TGTGCCAGCAGTTTAGGGGGGGTCCTTATGGATTCACCCCTCCACTTT. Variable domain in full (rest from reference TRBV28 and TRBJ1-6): DVKVTQSSRYLVKRTGEKVFLECVQDMDHENMFWYRQDPGLGLRLIYFSYDVKMKEKGDIPEGYSVSREKKERFSLILESASTNQTSMYLCASSLGGVLMDSPLHFGNGTRLTVT.

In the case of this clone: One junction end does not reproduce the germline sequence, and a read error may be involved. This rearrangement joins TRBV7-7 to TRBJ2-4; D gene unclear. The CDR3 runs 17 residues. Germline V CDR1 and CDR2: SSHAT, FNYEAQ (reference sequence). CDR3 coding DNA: TGTGCTAGCAGCTTAGGAGTCGAGAGAATAGCCAAAAACATTCAGTACTTC. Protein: CASSLGVERIAKNIQYF.

CDR3 amino acids: CASTAGYEKLFF. The CDR3 DNA is TGTGCCAGTACGGCGGGGTATGAAAAACTGTTTTTT. V usage is TRBV19 and J usage is TRBJ1-4; no clear D gene. The CDR3 length is 12 residues. V lost 7 bases and J 6 bases, leaving 9 bases between the germline ends. Germline V gene data show CDR1 as LNHDA and CDR2 as SQIVND (reference sequence).

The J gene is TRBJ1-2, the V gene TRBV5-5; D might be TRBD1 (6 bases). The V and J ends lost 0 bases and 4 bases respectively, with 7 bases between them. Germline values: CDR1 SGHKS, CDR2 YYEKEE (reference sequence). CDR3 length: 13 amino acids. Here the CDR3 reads CASSLGTAYGYTF. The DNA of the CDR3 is TGTGCCAGCAGCTTGGGGACAGCCTATGGCTACACCTTC.

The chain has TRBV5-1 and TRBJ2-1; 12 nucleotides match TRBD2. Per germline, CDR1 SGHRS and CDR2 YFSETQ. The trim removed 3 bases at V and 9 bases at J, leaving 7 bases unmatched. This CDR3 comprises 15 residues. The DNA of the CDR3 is TGCGCCAGCAGCTGGACTAGCGGGGTTTCGGCTGAGCAGTTCTTC. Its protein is CASSWTSGVSAEQFF. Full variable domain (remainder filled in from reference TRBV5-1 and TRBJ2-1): KAGVTQTPRYLIKTRGQQVTLSCSPISGHRSVSWYQQTPGQGLQFLFEYFSETQRNKGNFPGRFSGRQFSNSRSEMNVSTLELGDSALYLCASSWTSGVSAEQFFGPGTRLTVL.

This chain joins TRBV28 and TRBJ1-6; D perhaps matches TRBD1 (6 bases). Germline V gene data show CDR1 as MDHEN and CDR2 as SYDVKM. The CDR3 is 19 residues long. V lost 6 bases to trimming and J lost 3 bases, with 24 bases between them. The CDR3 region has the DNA TGTGCCAGCAGCACGCTTATCCAGGGGAGAGGTTACTATAATTCACCCCTCCACTTT. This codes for CASSTLIQGRGYYNSPLHF.

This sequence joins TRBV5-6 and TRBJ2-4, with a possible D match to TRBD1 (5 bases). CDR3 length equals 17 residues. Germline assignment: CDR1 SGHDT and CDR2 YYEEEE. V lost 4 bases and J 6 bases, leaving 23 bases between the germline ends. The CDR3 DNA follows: TGTGCCAGCAGCCACCCTAACAGGCCCCCAGTAGGAAACATTCAGTACTTC. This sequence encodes CASSHPNRPPVGNIQYF.

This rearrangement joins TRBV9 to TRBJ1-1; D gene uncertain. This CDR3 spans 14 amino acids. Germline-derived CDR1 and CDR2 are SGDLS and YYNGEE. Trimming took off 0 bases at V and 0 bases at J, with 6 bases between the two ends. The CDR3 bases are TGTGCCAGCAGCGTAGACCCGGTGAACACTGAAGCTTTCTTT. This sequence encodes CASSVDPVNTEAFF.

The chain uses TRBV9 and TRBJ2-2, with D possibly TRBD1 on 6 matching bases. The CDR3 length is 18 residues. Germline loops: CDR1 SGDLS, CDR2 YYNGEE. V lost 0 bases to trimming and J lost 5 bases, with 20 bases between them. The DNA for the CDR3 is TGTGCCAGCAGCGTAGTAAGAGGGGGACAAGTGAGGACCGGGGAGCTGTTTTTT. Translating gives CASSVVRGGQVRTGELFF.

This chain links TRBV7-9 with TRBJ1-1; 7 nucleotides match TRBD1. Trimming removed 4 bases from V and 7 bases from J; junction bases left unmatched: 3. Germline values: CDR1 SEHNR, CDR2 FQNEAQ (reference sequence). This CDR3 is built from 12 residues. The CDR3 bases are TGTGCCAGCAGCTCTGGGACAGATGAAGCTTTCTTT. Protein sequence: CASSSGTDEAFF.

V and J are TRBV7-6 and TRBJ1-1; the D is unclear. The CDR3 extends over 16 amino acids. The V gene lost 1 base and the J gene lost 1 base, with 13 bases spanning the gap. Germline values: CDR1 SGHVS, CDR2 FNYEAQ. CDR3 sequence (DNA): TGTGCCAGCAGCTTAGGGAGCAGCGCATCGAACACTGAAGCTTTCTTT. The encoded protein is CASSLGSSASNTEAFF.